The 3 T cell receptor beta chains below were found in one sample sequenced in a study of cytomegalovirus exposure and HLA in healthy donors. Some clones are missing from TCRdb's copy, which holds only in-frame ones; the method was immunoSEQ multiplex PCR. The repertoire holds 150,000 to 200,000 clones, with approximately 88% as singletons. The sample comprised PBMCs. The receptor source for this set is a man between 18 and 29 years old in good health and CMV-seropositive.

The rearrangement uses TRBV4-1 and TRBJ1-4, with 8 bases that match TRBD1. V gave up 3 bases and J gave up 8 bases; unmatched junction bases: 11. Germline loops: CDR1 MGHRA, CDR2 YSYEKL. The CDR3 consists of 16 residues. The CDR3 nucleotides are TGCGCCAGCAGCCAGGCACGGACAGGGCTCTGGGAAAAACTGTTTTTT. Its protein product is CASSQARTGLWEKLFF.

The V call is TRBV6-6, the J call TRBJ1-5; no firm D call. V gave up 0 bases and J gave up 6 bases, with 12 bases separating them. CDR1 and CDR2 (germline): MNHNY, SVGAGI (reference sequence). This CDR3 is built from 15 residues. CDR3: CASSYSGPLGQPQHF. The CDR3 coding sequence is TGTGCCAGCAGTTACTCGGGCCCCTTAGGTCAGCCCCAGCATTTT.

The chain combines TRBV30 with TRBJ1-2; D possibly corresponds to TRBD1 (6 bases). V was pared by 5 bases and J by 4 bases, with 17 bases between. The germline CDR1 and CDR2 sequences are GTSNPN and SVGIG (reference sequence). The CDR3 spans 14 residues. The CDR3 protein is CAWDPRGSGYGYTF. The DNA of the CDR3 is TGTGCCTGGGACCCCAGGGGAAGCGGCTATGGCTACACCTTC.